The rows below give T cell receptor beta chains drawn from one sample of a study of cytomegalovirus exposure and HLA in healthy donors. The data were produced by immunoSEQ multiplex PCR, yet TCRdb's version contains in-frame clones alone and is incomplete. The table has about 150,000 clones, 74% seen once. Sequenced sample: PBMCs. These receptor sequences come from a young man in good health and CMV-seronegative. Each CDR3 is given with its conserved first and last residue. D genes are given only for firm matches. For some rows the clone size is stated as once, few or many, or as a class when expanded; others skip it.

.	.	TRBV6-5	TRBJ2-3	CASSYAGSGTDTQYF	TGTGCCAGCAGTTATGCGGGGTCGGGCACAGATACGCAGTATTTT
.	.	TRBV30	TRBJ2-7	CAWMSTGLFSYEQYF	TGTGCCTGGATGTCGACAGGTCTTTTCTCCTACGAGCAGTACTTC
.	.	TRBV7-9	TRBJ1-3	CASSLTSWASLSGNTIYF	TGTGCCAGCAGCTTAACTTCTTGGGCGTCCCTATCTGGAAACACCATATATTTT
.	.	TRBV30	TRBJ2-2	CAWSRGGGTGELFF	TGTGCCTGGAGTAGGGGTGGGGGGACCGGGGAGCTGTTTTTT
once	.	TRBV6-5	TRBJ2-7	CASSSGQSYEQYF	TGTGCCAGCAGTTCCGGACAGTCCTACGAGCAGTACTTC
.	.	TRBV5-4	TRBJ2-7	CASSRRGRSDEQYF	TGTGCCAGCAGCCGGCGGGGAAGGTCAGACGAGCAGTACTTC
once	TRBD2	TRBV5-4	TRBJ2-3	CASSQPGLAGRTTDTQYF	TGTGCCAGCAGCCAGCCGGGACTAGCGGGGAGGACCACAGATACGCAGTATTTT
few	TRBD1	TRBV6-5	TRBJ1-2	CASTYGQGVTYGYTF	TGTGCCAGCACCTATGGACAGGGGGTGACCTATGGCTACACCTTC
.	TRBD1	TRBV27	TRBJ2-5	CASSPQGTETQYF	TGTGCCAGCAGCCCACAGGGGACGGAGACCCAGTACTTC
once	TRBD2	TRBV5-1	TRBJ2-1	CASSLSQDLGLASYNEQFF	TGCGCCAGCAGCTTGAGTCAGGATTTGGGACTAGCGTCCTACAATGAGCAGTTCTTC
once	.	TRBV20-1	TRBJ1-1	CSASPNTEAFF	TGCAGTGCTAGCCCTAACACTGAAGCTTTCTTT
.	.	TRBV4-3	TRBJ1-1	CASSHPGTEAFF	TGCGCCAGCAGCCACCCGGGAACTGAAGCTTTCTTT
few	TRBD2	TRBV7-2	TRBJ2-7	CASSVTSGGAYEQYF	TGTGCCAGCAGCGTTACTAGCGGGGGGGCCTACGAGCAGTACTTC
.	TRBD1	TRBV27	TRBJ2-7	CASSPSGTGSEQYF	TGTGCCAGCAGTCCTTCCGGGACAGGGAGCGAGCAGTACTTC
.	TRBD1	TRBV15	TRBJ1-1	CATSRATGGTEAFF	TGTGCCACCAGCAGAGCCACAGGGGGGACTGAAGCTTTCTTT
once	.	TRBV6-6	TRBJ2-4	CASSPQAKNIQYF	TGTGCCAGCAGTCCCCAAGCCAAAAACATTCAGTACTTC
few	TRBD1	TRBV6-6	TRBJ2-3	CASRPRDRGTDTQYF	TGTGCCAGCAGACCCAGGGACAGGGGCACAGATACGCAGTATTTT
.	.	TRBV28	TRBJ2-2	CAGGGDDTGELFF	TGTGCAGGGGGCGGGGATGACACCGGGGAGCTGTTTTTT
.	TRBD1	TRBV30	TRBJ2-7	CAYTGQGASYEQYF	TGTGCCTACACGGGACAGGGGGCTTCCTACGAGCAGTACTTC
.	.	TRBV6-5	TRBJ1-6	CASKAQRNSPLHF	TGTGCCAGCAAAGCGCAGCGGAATTCACCCCTCCACTTT
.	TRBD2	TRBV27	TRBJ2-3	CASSLGLAGGPGWDTQYF	TGTGCCAGCAGCCTTGGACTAGCGGGGGGGCCGGGGTGGGATACGCAGTATTTT
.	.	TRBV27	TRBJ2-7	CASSPSPPVDGEYF	TGTGCCAGCAGCCCCTCACCGCCAGTCGATGGAGAGTACTTC
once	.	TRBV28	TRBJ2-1	CASRRDNYNEQFF	TGTGCCAGCAGGAGGGACAACTACAATGAGCAGTTCTTC
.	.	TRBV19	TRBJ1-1	CASSIDGSTGTEAFF	TGTGCCAGTAGTATAGATGGGTCTACGGGGACTGAAGCTTTCTTT
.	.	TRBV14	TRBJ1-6	CASSQDSYSPLHF	TGTGCCAGCAGCCAAGATTCGTATTCACCCCTCCACTTT
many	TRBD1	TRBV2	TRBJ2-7	CARDTGTGDSVEQYF	TGTGCCAGAGATACCGGGACAGGGGATTCTGTCGAGCAGTACTTC
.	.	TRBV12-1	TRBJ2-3	CAVFRTSGVTDTQYF	TGTGCCGTCTTTCGGACTAGCGGGGTGACAGATACGCAGTATTTT
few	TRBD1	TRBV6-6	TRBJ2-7	CASSYRTGGYEQYF	TGTGCCAGCAGTTACCGGACAGGGGGCTACGAGCAGTACTTC
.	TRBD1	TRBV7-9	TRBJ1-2	CASRPGQGAVGYGYTF	TGTGCCAGCAGGCCGGGGCAGGGGGCCGTGGGGTATGGCTACACCTTC
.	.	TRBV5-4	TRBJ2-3	CASSYPRAGVRADTQYF	TGTGCCAGCAGCTACCCGCGGGCAGGGGTCCGGGCGGATACGCAGTATTTT
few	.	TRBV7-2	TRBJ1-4	CASSLAGSATNEKLFF	TGTGCCAGCAGCTTAGCAGGGAGTGCAACTAATGAAAAACTGTTTTTT
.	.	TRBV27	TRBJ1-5	CASSLLARNQPQHF	TGTGCCAGCAGTTTATTGGCTCGAAATCAGCCCCAGCATTTT
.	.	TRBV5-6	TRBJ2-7	CASSLQGSSYEQYF	TGTGCCAGCAGCTTACAGGGCAGCTCCTACGAGCAGTACTTC
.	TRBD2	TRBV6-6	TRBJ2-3	CATSGGAVDTQYF	TGTGCCACGAGCGGGGGGGCGGTAGATACGCAGTATTTT
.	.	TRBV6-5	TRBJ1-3	CASSGDLSGNTIYF	TGTGCCAGCAGCGGGGATTTATCTGGAAACACCATATATTTT